This T cell receptor (beta chain) originates from a study of identical twins. TCRdb ran MiXCR on the 5' RACE reads and lists one entry per CDR3 protein. Here the sample spans 1.5 million or so distinct CDR3 sequences, about 31% being singletons. The CDR3 contains 14 residues. V lost 0 bases, J lost 2 bases, and 9 bases lay in between. Germline loops: CDR1 DFQATT, CDR2 SNEGSKA (reference sequence). This clonotype was counted between two and nine times. Its matching antigen is unknown. Study-wide results and limits: Researchers reported weaker excess twin sharing in beta out-of-frame sequences.

Sequencing was carried out using cord blood. This sequence originates from a newborn girl in good health. The chain recombines TRBV20-1 with TRBJ2-3; unclear D gene. The CDR3: CSARDGPLTDTQYF. The DNA for the CDR3 is TGCAGTGCTAGAGATGGACCGCTCACAGATACGCAGTATTTT.